Listed here are 32 T cell receptor beta chains from one sample, sequenced in a study of post-analysis software for immune sequencing data. Study-level results: The five TRBV segments detected at higher frequency in patients than in controls included TRBV5-6, TRBV5-1 and TRBV20-1.

No antigen has been identified for these receptors. Included in the TCR beta cDNA libraries were unique molecular identifiers. Using its own MiXCR run on the PCR reads, TCRdb lists one record per CDR3 protein. Among roughly 570,000 distinct CDR3 sequences, approximately 34% were seen once, and the ten largest hold 4.5% to 7.5%. The sample taken for sequencing was blood. The receptors here all came from a girl aged 2-17 years with multiple sclerosis.

This clonotype was seen a handful of times. A read error may account for a junction end that differs from germline. The chain joins TRBV5-4 to TRBJ1-2; tentatively, D is TRBD1 (5 bases). The CDR3 is 15 residues long. Per the germline V gene, CDR1 is SGHNT and CDR2 is YYREEE (reference sequence). The CDR3 DNA reads TGTGCCGGCAGCTTGCAGGGTACGGGATTATATGGCTACACCTTC. Its protein product is CAGSLQGTGLYGYTF.

The chain carries TRBV10-2 and TRBJ1-2; 8 nucleotides align to TRBD1. V was clipped by 5 bases and J by 8 bases; unmatched bases: 16. This CDR3 is 16 amino acids long. The germline V gene encodes CDR1 WSHSY and CDR2 SAAADI. CDR3 protein: CASSTDREGITSGYTF. In DNA form, the CDR3 reads TGCGCCAGCAGTACGGACAGGGAAGGTATAACGAGCGGCTACACCTTC.

This chain joins TRBV20-1 and TRBJ2-4; D gene uncertain. The J call is doubtful: the DNA matches TRBJ2-7 better. This CDR3 spans 13 amino acids. The germline V gene encodes CDR1 DFQATT and CDR2 SNEGSKA (reference sequence). CDR3 in amino acids: CSAVPGSLYEQYF. CDR3 nucleotide sequence: TGCAGTGCTGTCCCGGGCTCCCTCTACGAGCAGTACTTC.

The chain recombines TRBV7-9 with TRBJ2-3; TRBD2 matches 7 bases. V was clipped by 10 bases and J by 2 bases; unmatched bases: 6. The CDR3 contains 13 residues. Germline V gives CDR1 SEHNR, CDR2 FQNEAQ (reference sequence). The CDR3 coding sequence is TGTGCCACCACCAGCGGGGTCACAGATACGCAGTATTTT. This encodes CATTSGVTDTQYF. Drawing the rest from reference TRBV7-9 and TRBJ2-3, the complete variable domain is DTGVSQNPRHKITKRGQNVTFRCDPISEHNRLYWYRQTLGQGPEFLTYFQNEAQLEKSRLLSDRFSAERPKGSFSTLEIQRTEQGDSAMYLCATTSGVTDTQYFGPGTRLTVL.

This sequence joins TRBV3-1 and TRBJ2-1; 8 bases match TRBD2. Germline lookup yields CDR1 LGHDT and CDR2 YNNKEL (reference sequence). This CDR3 is 13 amino acids long. The junction had 7 bases not matched to a gene; V was cut back by 8 bases and J by 7 bases. CDR3: CASRGGRLNEQFF. Here the CDR3 DNA reads TGTGCCAGCCGGGGGGGCCGTTTGAATGAGCAGTTCTTC.

In its sample, this clonotype was seen a few times. The chain joins TRBV4-1 to TRBJ2-5; TRBD1 agrees at 9 bases. V trimming: 0 bases; J trimming: 2 bases; junction bases outside the gene matches: 4. Germline values: CDR1 MGHRA, CDR2 YSYEKL. This CDR3 comprises 16 residues. The DNA for the CDR3 is TGCGCCAGCAGCCAAGATGGGACAGGGTGGCAAGAGACCCAGTACTTC. This encodes CASSQDGTGWQETQYF.

A remark on this clonotype: The junction shows a germline mismatch at one end, possibly a read error. J is TRBJ1-2 and V is TRBV7-9, with 7 bases that match TRBD1. From germline, CDR1 is SEHNR and CDR2 FQNEAQ (reference sequence). This CDR3 contains 15 residues. CDR3 DNA: TGTGCCAGCAGCCCCAGCGGGACAGCTAACTATGGCCACACCTTC. Translating gives CASSPSGTANYGHTF.

CDR3: CASRDLGQGEGQETQYF. The CDR3 DNA is TGTGCCAGCAGGGATCTCGGACAGGGGGAGGGGCAAGAGACCCAGTACTTC. The chain links TRBV27 to TRBJ2-5, with 10 bases matching TRBD1. V was pared by 6 bases and J by 2 bases, with 12 bases of the junction left unmatched. CDR1 and CDR2 (germline): MNHEY, SMNVEV (reference sequence). The CDR3 spans 17 residues.

This clonotype was seen more than once but under ten times. The rearrangement links TRBV6-5 to TRBJ2-7, with 13 positions matching TRBD2. The closer fit of TRBJ2-5 to the DNA end suggests the J call may be wrong. Germline CDR1 MNHEY, CDR2 SVGAGI. This CDR3 has 16 amino acids. The CDR3 DNA sequence: TGTGCCAGCAGCCAACTAGCGGGGGGGCCCCTCGAGACCCAGTACTTC. This encodes CASSQLAGGPLETQYF.

This clonotype appeared once. The chain carries TRBV4-1 and TRBJ1-2; 7 nucleotides match TRBD1. Germline V lookup: CDR1 MGHRA, CDR2 YSYEKL. This CDR3 contains 18 residues. Trimming cost V 3 bases and J 3 bases; bases outside gene matches: 16. The CDR3 region has the DNA TGCGCCAGCAGCCACGCCAACCGATGGGACAGCAAACACTATGGCTACACCTTC. Its translation: CASSHANRWDSKHYGYTF.

The chain carries TRBV15 and TRBJ1-1; no clear D gene. The V gene's germline CDR1 is LNHNV and CDR2 YYDKDF (reference sequence). This CDR3 region has 14 residues. With 0 bases removed from V and 4 bases from J, the gap between germline ends came to 9 bases. The chain's CDR3 is CATSRDLAGTEAFF. The CDR3 coding sequence is TGTGCCACCAGCAGAGATCTGGCAGGCACTGAAGCTTTCTTT. Full variable domain (missing parts from reference TRBV15 and TRBJ1-1): DAMVIQNPRYQVTQFGKPVTLSCSQTLNHNVMYWYQQKSSQAPKLLFHYYDKDFNNEADTPDNFQSRRPNTSFCFLDIRSPGLGDTAMYLCATSRDLAGTEAFFGQGTRLTVV.

V gene TRBV7-2 combines with J gene TRBJ1-5; TRBD1 aligns across 7 bases. V gave up 1 base and J gave up 4 bases; unmatched junction bases: 10. In germline, CDR1 is SGHTA, CDR2 FQGNSA. The CDR3 is 17 residues long. Here the CDR3 DNA reads TGTGCCAGCAGCTTAGAAACAGGGGTTATGAGGAATCAGCCCCAGCATTTT. Translated, it gives CASSLETGVMRNQPQHF.

The chain is built from TRBV18 and TRBJ1-1; weak D call: TRBD1 (6 bases). The germline gives CDR1 KGHSH, CDR2 LQKENI. Trimming left V 3 bases short and J 3 bases short, with 11 bases between. This CDR3 region has 14 residues. The CDR3 sequence: CASSPSRGYTEAFF. For the CDR3, the DNA is TGTGCCAGCTCACCTTCCAGGGGTTACACTGAAGCTTTCTTT.

This chain joins TRBV19 and TRBJ2-4; 8 bases align to TRBD2. The CDR3 contains 15 residues. The germline CDR1 and CDR2 sequences are LNHDA and SQIVND (reference sequence). With V trimmed by 6 bases and J by 9 bases, 13 bases remained unmatched. CDR3 amino acids: CASSPTGGARGIQYF. In nucleotides, the CDR3 is TGTGCCAGTAGCCCAACCGGGGGGGCTAGGGGCATTCAGTACTTC. Variable domain in full (rest from reference TRBV19 and TRBJ2-4): DGGITQSPKYLFRKEGQNVTLSCEQNLNHDAMYWYRQDPGQGLRLIYYSQIVNDFQKGDIAEGYSVSREKKESFPLTVTSAQKNPTAFYLCASSPTGGARGIQYFGAGTRLSVL.

The chain carries TRBV5-1 and TRBJ2-7; the D gene could be TRBD1 or TRBD2 (5 bases each). This CDR3 is 15 amino acids long. V gave up 0 bases and J gave up 2 bases, with 12 bases separating them. From germline, CDR1 is SGHRS and CDR2 YFSETQ. As DNA, the CDR3 is TGCGCCAGCAGCTTGGCCGGGACGGGCACCTACGAGCAGTACTTC. It codes for CASSLAGTGTYEQYF.

The V and J genes are TRBV10-3 and TRBJ1-4, with 10 bases fitting TRBD1. The CDR3 is 16 residues long. Trimming removed 3 bases from V and 8 bases from J; junction bases left unmatched: 9. Germline CDR1 reads ENHRY; CDR2 reads SYGVKD. CDR3 sequence (DNA): TGTGCCATCAGTGACCCCTCCGGGACAGGGGTAGAAAAACTGTTTTTT. This encodes CAISDPSGTGVEKLFF.

The rearrangement joins TRBV20-1 to TRBJ2-7, with 10 bases lining up with TRBD1. The CDR3 covers 15 residues. Germline V gene sequence: CDR1 DFQATT, CDR2 SNEGSKA (reference sequence). After removal of 5 bases from V and 3 bases from J, the junction contained 10 bases not matched to a gene. The CDR3 loop is CSAGPQTGGFYEQYF. CDR3 in DNA: TGCAGTGCTGGACCCCAGACAGGGGGCTTCTACGAGCAGTACTTC.

This clonotype has more than one count but fewer than ten. The chain couples TRBV10-2 to TRBJ2-5, with 13 bases lining up with TRBD2. Germline V lookup: CDR1 WSHSY, CDR2 SAAADI. The CDR3 length is 17 residues. Unmatched junction bases numbered 14, after V lost 6 bases and J lost 7 bases. The chain's CDR3 is CASSIGTSGALVGTQYF. In nucleotides, the CDR3 is TGCGCCAGCAGCATCGGGACTAGCGGGGCCCTGGTTGGGACCCAGTACTTC.

The chain combines TRBV20-1 with TRBJ2-7, with D perhaps matching TRBD1 (6 bases). With 1 base removed from V and 0 bases from J, the gap between germline ends came to 19 bases. The CDR3 length is 17 residues. CDR1 and CDR2 (germline): DFQATT, SNEGSKA (reference sequence). CDR3 nucleotide sequence: TGCAGTGCTAGAGGAATTAGTGAGCAGGGGAACTCCTACGAGCAGTACTTC. It specifies CSARGISEQGNSYEQYF.

The rearrangement uses TRBV20-1 and TRBJ1-6; the match to TRBD1 covers 8 bases. Looked up from germline, CDR1 is DFQATT and CDR2 is SNEGSKA (reference sequence). Trimming cost V 3 bases and J 7 bases; bases outside gene matches: 5. The length of the CDR3 is 14 residues. The CDR3 nucleotides read TGCAGTGCTAGGGGGGGACAGGACAATTCACCCCTCCACTTT. This encodes CSARGGQDNSPLHF.

This clonotype was picked up a small number of times. This chain links TRBV29-1 with TRBJ2-3; 13 nucleotides align to TRBD2. Trimming at V came to 6 bases and at J to 6 bases, leaving 6 bases not matched to a gene. This CDR3 spans 14 amino acids. Germline CDR1 and CDR2: SQVTM and ANQGSEA. CDR3 DNA: TGCAGCGTCCAACTAGCGGGGGGGCCCGATACGCAGTATTTT. Translating it yields CSVQLAGGPDTQYF.

The chain combines TRBV5-1 with TRBJ1-4, with D hard to call. Germline-derived CDR1 and CDR2 are SGHRS and YFSETQ. V was trimmed by 2 bases and J by 8 bases, leaving 10 bases between them. The CDR3 length is 13 residues. The CDR3 protein is CASSFGPGEKLFF. CDR3 DNA: TGCGCCAGCAGCTTCGGTCCCGGAGAAAAACTGTTTTTT.

V is TRBV6-6 and J is TRBJ2-2; TRBD1 matches at 9 bases. The CDR3 length is 16 residues. Germline V gene sequence: CDR1 MNHNY, CDR2 SVGAGI (reference sequence). V shed 2 bases, J shed 1 base, and the junction held 2 bases outside the gene matches. The CDR3 here is CASSYRTGVNTGELFF. CDR3 DNA sequence: TGTGCCAGCAGTTACAGGACAGGGGTGAACACCGGGGAGCTGTTTTTT.

This clonotype was seen only a few times. The chain couples TRBV20-1 to TRBJ1-1; the D gene is possibly TRBD1 (5 bases). Germline CDR1 DFQATT, CDR2 SNEGSKA (reference sequence). V shed 0 bases and J shed 5 bases, with 10 bases lying between them. This CDR3 spans 13 amino acids. CDR3 coding DNA: TGCAGTGCTAGAGATCGGGGGAATACTGAAGCTTTCTTT. It translates to CSARDRGNTEAFF.

The V call is TRBV7-9, the J call TRBJ1-1; TRBD1 aligns across 9 bases. Germline-derived CDR1 and CDR2 are SEHNR and FQNEAQ (reference sequence). The CDR3 is 14 residues long. The junction had 6 bases not matched to a gene; V was cut back by 7 bases and J by 3 bases. CDR3 loop: CASTWDRADTEAFF. The CDR3, as DNA: TGTGCCAGCACCTGGGACAGGGCGGACACTGAAGCTTTCTTT.

The rearrangement joins TRBV6-6 to TRBJ2-3; 9 bases line up with TRBD2. Germline values: CDR1 MNHNY, CDR2 SVGAGI (reference sequence). V lost 2 bases, J lost 4 bases, and 7 bases stayed unmatched. The CDR3 runs to 16 residues. This chain's CDR3 is CASSYAAGGQADTQYF. CDR3 nucleotide sequence: TGTGCCAGCAGTTACGCGGCGGGGGGGCAAGCAGATACGCAGTATTTT.

The genes are TRBV29-1 and TRBJ2-1, with a weak D call TRBD2 (5 bases). Trimming removed 5 bases from V and 3 bases from J, with 8 bases in between. Germline loops: CDR1 SQVTM, CDR2 ANQGSEA. This CDR3 contains 12 residues. The CDR3 sequence: CSVRRVYNEQFF. The CDR3 DNA sequence: TGCAGCGTTCGGCGGGTCTACAATGAGCAGTTCTTC.

The rearrangement joins TRBV5-1 to TRBJ1-1; D is uncertain. Germline values: CDR1 SGHRS, CDR2 YFSETQ. The CDR3 sequence is 13 residues long. Trimming left V 7 bases short and J 1 base short, with 11 bases between. CDR3 nucleotide sequence: TGCGCCAGCGGAAAGGACGGGAACACTGAAGCTTTCTTT. Protein product: CASGKDGNTEAFF.

The rearrangement links TRBV6-1 to TRBJ2-3; TRBD1 matches at 7 bases. Germline loops: CDR1 MNHNS, CDR2 SASEGT. The CDR3 is made up of 15 amino acids. Trimming at V came to 7 bases and at J to 1 base, leaving 8 bases not matched to a gene. In DNA form, the CDR3 reads TGTGCCAGCACCCGTCGAGGGACAGGCACAGATACGCAGTATTTT. Amino acid sequence: CASTRRGTGTDTQYF.

The J gene is TRBJ2-7, the V gene TRBV11-2; TRBD2 agrees at 9 bases. From germline, CDR1 is SGHAT and CDR2 FQNNGV. The V and J ends lost 2 bases and 9 bases, in that order; junction bases with no gene match: 8. The CDR3 is 14 amino acids. CDR3 nucleotides: TGTGCCAGCAGCTTACGGGGGACTAGCTTGGTGCAGTACTTC. Translated, it gives CASSLRGTSLVQYF.

In this sample, this clonotype turned up once. The V and J genes are TRBV6-6 and TRBJ2-7; 7 bases line up with TRBD1. V was clipped by 0 bases and J by 7 bases; unmatched bases: 15. Germline values: CDR1 MNHNY, CDR2 SVGAGI (reference sequence). This CDR3 region has 17 residues. In nucleotides, the CDR3 is TGTGCCAGCAGTTACTCTATGGAACAGGGGCTTACAAGGGAGCAGTACTTC. This gives the protein CASSYSMEQGLTREQYF.

The chain links TRBV7-6 to TRBJ2-3, with 10 bases fitting TRBD2. Germline lookup yields CDR1 SGHVS and CDR2 FNYEAQ. This CDR3 has 17 residues. The junction had 6 bases not matched to a gene; V was cut back by 2 bases and J by 1 base. The CDR3 region is CASSLYLAGGGTDTQYF. CDR3 nucleotides: TGTGCCAGCAGCTTATATTTAGCGGGGGGAGGCACAGATACGCAGTATTTT.